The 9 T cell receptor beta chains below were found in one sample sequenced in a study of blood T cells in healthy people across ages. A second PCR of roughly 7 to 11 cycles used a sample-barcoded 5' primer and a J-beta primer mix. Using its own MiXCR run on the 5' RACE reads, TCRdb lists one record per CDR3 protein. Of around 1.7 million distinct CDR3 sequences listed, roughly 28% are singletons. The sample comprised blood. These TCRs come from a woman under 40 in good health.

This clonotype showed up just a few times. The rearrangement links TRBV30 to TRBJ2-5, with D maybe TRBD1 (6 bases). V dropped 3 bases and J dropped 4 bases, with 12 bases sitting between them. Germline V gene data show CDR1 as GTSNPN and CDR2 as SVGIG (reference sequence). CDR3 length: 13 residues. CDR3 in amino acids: CAWRRQDIETQYF. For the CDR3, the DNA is TGTGCCTGGAGACGACAGGATATAGAGACCCAGTACTTC. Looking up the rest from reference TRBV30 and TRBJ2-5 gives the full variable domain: SQTIHQWPATLVQPVGSPLSLECTVEGTSNPNLYWYRQAAGRGLQLLFYSVGIGQISSEVPQNLSASRPQDRQFILSSKKLLLSDSGFYLCAWRRQDIETQYFGPGTRLLVL.

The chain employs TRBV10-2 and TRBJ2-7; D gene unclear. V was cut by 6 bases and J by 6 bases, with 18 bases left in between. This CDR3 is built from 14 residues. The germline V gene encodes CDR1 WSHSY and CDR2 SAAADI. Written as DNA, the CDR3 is TGCGCCAGCAGCCCGACCCTCGGATCTCCCGAGCAGTACTTC. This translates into CASSPTLGSPEQYF.

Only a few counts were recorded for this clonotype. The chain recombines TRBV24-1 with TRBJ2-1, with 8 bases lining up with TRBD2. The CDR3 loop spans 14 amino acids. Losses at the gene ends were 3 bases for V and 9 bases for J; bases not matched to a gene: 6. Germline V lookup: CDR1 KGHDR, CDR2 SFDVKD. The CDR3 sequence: CATSDTGLAREQFF. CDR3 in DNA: TGTGCCACCAGTGATACCGGACTAGCCCGTGAGCAGTTCTTC.

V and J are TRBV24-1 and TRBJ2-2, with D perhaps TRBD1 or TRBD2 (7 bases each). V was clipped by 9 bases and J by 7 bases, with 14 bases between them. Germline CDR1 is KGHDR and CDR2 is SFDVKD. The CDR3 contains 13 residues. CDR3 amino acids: CATDTGEGGELFF. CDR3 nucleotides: TGTGCCACCGACACAGGGGAGGGCGGGGAGCTGTTTTTT.

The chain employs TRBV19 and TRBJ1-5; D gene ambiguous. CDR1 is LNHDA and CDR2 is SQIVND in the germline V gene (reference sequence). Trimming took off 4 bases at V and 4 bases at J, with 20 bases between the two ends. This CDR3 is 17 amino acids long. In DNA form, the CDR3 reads TGTGCCAGTAGTAGAACCATGCCCTCTCGTGGAAATCAGCCCCAGCATTTT. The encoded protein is CASSRTMPSRGNQPQHF.

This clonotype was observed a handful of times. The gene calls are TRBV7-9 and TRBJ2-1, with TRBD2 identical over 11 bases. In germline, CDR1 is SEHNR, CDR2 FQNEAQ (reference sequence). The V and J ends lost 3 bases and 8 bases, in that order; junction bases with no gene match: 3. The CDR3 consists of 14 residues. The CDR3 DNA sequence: TGTGCCAGCAGCTTTAGCGGGAGGGCGCATGAGCAGTTCTTC. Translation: CASSFSGRAHEQFF.

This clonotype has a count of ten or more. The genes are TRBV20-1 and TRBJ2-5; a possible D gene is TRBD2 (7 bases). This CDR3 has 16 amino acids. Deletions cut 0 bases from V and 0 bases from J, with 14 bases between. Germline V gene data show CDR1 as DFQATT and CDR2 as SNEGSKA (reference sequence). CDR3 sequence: CSARDGGGGHQETQYF. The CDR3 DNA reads TGCAGTGCTAGAGATGGGGGCGGGGGCCACCAAGAGACCCAGTACTTC.

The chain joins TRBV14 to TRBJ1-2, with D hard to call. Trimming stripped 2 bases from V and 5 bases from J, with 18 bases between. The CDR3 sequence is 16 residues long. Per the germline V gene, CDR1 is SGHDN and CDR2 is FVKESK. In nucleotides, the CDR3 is TGTGCCAGCAGCCAACTCATTATTTTGGCAGGATATGGCTACACCTTC. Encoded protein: CASSQLIILAGYGYTF.

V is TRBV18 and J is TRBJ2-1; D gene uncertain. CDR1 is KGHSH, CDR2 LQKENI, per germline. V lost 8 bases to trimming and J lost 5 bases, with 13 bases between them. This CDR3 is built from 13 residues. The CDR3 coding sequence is TGTGCCAGCGCCACCGCACCCGACAATGAGCAGTTCTTC. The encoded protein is CASATAPDNEQFF.